The 9 T cell receptor beta chains below all came from one sample that was sequenced in a study of cytomegalovirus exposure and HLA in healthy donors. PCR amplification relied on 60 Vbeta primers (plus 13 Jbeta primers). Profiled with immunoSEQ multiplex PCR; TCRdb holds only in-frame clones, not every one. This table holds 120,000 to 150,000 clones, about 80% found once. Sequencing was done on a sample of PBMCs. These receptors originate from a woman aged 40 to 55 in good health and CMV-seronegative.

The chain has TRBV18 and TRBJ1-1; TRBD1 matches at 7 bases. The CDR3 covers 16 residues. Germline V gene data show CDR1 as KGHSH and CDR2 as LQKENI. The V and J ends lost 4 bases and 2 bases, in that order; junction bases with no gene match: 10. The DNA for the CDR3 is TGTGCCAGCTCACTAGGGCAGGGGGGATTAAACACTGAAGCTTTCTTT. Amino acids: CASSLGQGGLNTEAFF.

The gene calls are TRBV5-6 and TRBJ1-1; D gene ambiguous. Trimming stripped 0 bases from V and 2 bases from J, with 8 bases between. The CDR3 runs to 14 residues. In germline, CDR1 is SGHDT, CDR2 YYEEEE. DNA for the CDR3: TGTGCCAGCAGCTTGGTTTTAGTAAACACTGAAGCTTTCTTT. The encoded protein is CASSLVLVNTEAFF. Together with reference TRBV5-6 and TRBJ1-1, the CDR3 gives the full variable domain: DAGVTQSPTHLIKTRGQQVTLRCSPKSGHDTVSWYQQALGQGPQFIFQYYEEEERQRGNFPDRFSGHQFPNYSSELNVNALLLGDSALYLCASSLVLVNTEAFFGQGTRLTVV.

This clone was counted a few times. The CDR3 sequence: CASSETGTGVNTEAFF. Here the CDR3 DNA reads TGTGCCAGCAGTGAAACGGGCACAGGGGTGAACACTGAAGCTTTCTTT. The chain employs TRBV6-1 and TRBJ1-1; 7 bases align to TRBD1. The CDR3 contains 16 residues. The germline V gene encodes CDR1 MNHNS and CDR2 SASEGT. V was pared by 2 bases and J by 0 bases, with 6 bases of the junction left unmatched.

The chain joins TRBV5-5 to TRBJ2-1, with 7 positions matching TRBD2. The trim removed 3 bases at V and 7 bases at J, leaving 10 bases unmatched. In germline, CDR1 is SGHKS, CDR2 YYEKEE (reference sequence). The CDR3 covers 15 residues. In DNA, the CDR3 is TGTGCCAGCAGCTATGGAGGGAGGGCGGGGAATGAGCAGTTCTTC. Amino acid sequence: CASSYGGRAGNEQFF.

This clone was counted once. The chain joins TRBV9 to TRBJ2-5; the D is unclear. The CDR3 covers 14 residues. Germline CDR1 reads SGDLS; CDR2 reads YYNGEE. V was clipped by 0 bases and J by 8 bases, with 14 bases between them. CDR3 coding DNA: TGTGCCAGCAGCGTAGAACCCCTCCCCTACACCCAGTACTTC. Translation gives CASSVEPLPYTQYF. Drawing the rest from reference TRBV9 and TRBJ2-5, the complete variable domain is DSGVTQTPKHLITATGQRVTLRCSPRSGDLSVYWYQQSLDQGLQFLIQYYNGEERAKGNILERFSAQQFPDLHSELNLSSLELGDSALYFCASSVEPLPYTQYFGPGTRLLVL.

In DNA, the CDR3 is TGTGCCAGCAGCCCACGGGCGGGACCCGCCTACGAGCAGTACTTC. This codes for CASSPRAGPAYEQYF. V gene TRBV7-6 combines with J gene TRBJ2-7, with D possibly being TRBD2 (6 bases). The CDR3 loop spans 15 amino acids. Germline V gene data show CDR1 as SGHVS and CDR2 as FNYEAQ. Trimming stripped 5 bases from V and 2 bases from J, with 16 bases between.

The V gene is TRBV9, the J gene TRBJ2-2, with a possible D match to TRBD2 (6 bases). V lost 1 base to trimming and J lost 2 bases, with 12 bases between them. CDR1 is SGDLS and CDR2 is YYNGEE in the germline V gene. The CDR3 contains 16 residues. DNA of the CDR3: TGTGCCAGCAGCGTATTAGGGACTGCTAACACCGGGGAGCTGTTTTTT. It yields the protein CASSVLGTANTGELFF.

The J gene is TRBJ2-3, the V gene TRBV11-2; TRBD2 matches 9 bases. This CDR3 has 16 amino acids. V was pared by 5 bases and J by 5 bases, with 11 bases of the junction left unmatched. Germline assignment: CDR1 SGHAT and CDR2 FQNNGV. The CDR3 loop reads CASSPERLAGLDTQYF. The DNA of the CDR3 is TGTGCCAGCAGCCCCGAGAGGCTAGCGGGATTAGATACGCAGTATTTT. The full variable domain, in which reference TRBV11-2 and TRBJ2-3 provide the parts outside the CDR3, is EAGVAQSPRYKIIEKRQSVAFWCNPISGHATLYWYQQILGQGPKLLIQFQNNGVVDDSQLPKDRFSAERLKGVDSTLKIQPAKLEDSAVYLCASSPERLAGLDTQYFGPGTRLTVL.

The chain employs TRBV9 and TRBJ1-1; tentatively, D is TRBD1 (6 bases). Trimming stripped 3 bases from V and 11 bases from J, with 17 bases between. This CDR3 has 13 residues. Germline CDR1 SGDLS, CDR2 YYNGEE. CDR3 protein: CASSGLQGTGAFF. CDR3 nucleotide sequence: TGTGCCAGCAGCGGATTACAGGGCACTGGGGCTTTCTTT.